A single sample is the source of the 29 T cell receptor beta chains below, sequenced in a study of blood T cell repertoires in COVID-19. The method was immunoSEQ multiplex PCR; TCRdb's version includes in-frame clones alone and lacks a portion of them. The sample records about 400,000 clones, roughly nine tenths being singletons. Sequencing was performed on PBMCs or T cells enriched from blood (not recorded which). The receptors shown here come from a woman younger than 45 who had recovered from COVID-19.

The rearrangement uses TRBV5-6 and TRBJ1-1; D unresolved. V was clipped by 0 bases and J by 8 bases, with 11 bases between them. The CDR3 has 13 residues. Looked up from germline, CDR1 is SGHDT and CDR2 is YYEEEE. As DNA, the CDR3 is TGTGCCAGCAGCTTGGCTATACTCGTCGAAGCTTTCTTT. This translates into CASSLAILVEAFF.

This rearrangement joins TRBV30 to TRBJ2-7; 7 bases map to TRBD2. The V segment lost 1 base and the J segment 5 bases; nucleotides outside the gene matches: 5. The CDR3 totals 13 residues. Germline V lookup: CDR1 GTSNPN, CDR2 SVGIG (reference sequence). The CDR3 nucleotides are TGTGCCTGGAGTGACATGGGGAGGGACGAGCAGTACTTC. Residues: CAWSDMGRDEQYF.

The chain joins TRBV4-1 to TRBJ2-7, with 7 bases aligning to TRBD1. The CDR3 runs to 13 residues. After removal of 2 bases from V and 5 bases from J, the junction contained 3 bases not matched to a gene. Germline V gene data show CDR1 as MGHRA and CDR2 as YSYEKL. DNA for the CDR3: TGCGCCAGCAGCCAAACAGGGGTGGACGAGCAGTACTTC. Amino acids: CASSQTGVDEQYF.

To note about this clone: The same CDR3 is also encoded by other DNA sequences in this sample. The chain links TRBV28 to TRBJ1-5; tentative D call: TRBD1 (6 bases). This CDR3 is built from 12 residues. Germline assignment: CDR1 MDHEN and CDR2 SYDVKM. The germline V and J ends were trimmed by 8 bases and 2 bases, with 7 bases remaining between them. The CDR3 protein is CASSGGNQPQHF. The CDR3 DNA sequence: TGTGCCAGCTCAGGGGGCAATCAGCCCCAGCATTTT.

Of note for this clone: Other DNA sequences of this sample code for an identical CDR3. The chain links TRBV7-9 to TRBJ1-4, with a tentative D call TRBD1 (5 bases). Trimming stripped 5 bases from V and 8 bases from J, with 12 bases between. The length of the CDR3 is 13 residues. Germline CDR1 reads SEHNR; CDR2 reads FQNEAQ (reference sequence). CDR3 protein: CASSLGGSEKLFF. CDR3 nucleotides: TGTGCCAGCAGCCTCGGGGGGTCAGAAAAACTGTTTTTT.

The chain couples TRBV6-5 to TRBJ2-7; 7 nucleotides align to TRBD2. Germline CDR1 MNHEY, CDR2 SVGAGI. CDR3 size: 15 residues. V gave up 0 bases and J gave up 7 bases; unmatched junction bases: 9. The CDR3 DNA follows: TGTGCCAGCAGTTACTCACTAGCGCGCCTCTGGGAGCAGTACTTC. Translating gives CASSYSLARLWEQYF.

The CDR3 sequence: CASSARLAFF. For the CDR3, the DNA is TGTGCCAGCAGTGCTAGACTCGCTTTCTTT. The rearrangement links TRBV6-1 to TRBJ1-1; no reliable D call. The germline gives CDR1 MNHNS, CDR2 SASEGT. The CDR3 is made up of 10 amino acids. The V gene lost 4 bases and the J gene lost 11 bases, with 8 bases spanning the gap.

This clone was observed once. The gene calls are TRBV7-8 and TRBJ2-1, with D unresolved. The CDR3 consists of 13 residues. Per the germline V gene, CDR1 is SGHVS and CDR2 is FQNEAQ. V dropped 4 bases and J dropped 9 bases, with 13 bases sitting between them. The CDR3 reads CASSSTPRGEQFF. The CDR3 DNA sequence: TGTGCCAGCAGCTCGACCCCGCGCGGTGAGCAGTTCTTC.

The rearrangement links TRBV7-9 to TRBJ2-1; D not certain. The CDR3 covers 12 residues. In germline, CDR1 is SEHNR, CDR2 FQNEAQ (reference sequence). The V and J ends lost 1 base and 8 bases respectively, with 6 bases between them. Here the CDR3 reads CASSLDFDEQFF. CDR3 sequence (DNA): TGTGCCAGCAGCTTAGACTTTGATGAGCAGTTCTTC.

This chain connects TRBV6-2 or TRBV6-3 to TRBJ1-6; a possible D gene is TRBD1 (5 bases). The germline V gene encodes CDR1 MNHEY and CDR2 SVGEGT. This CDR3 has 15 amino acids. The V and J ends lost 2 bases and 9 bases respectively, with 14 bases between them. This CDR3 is CASSYEGDVSSPLHF. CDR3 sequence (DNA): TGTGCCAGCAGTTACGAAGGGGATGTGTCTTCACCCCTCCACTTT.

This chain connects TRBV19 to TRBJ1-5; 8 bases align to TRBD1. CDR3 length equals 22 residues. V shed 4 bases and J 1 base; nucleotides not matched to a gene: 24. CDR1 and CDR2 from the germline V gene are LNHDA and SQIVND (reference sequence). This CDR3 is CASSRGLVGQGAFAISNQPQHF. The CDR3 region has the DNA TGTGCCAGTAGTAGGGGGCTGGTAGGGCAGGGGGCTTTTGCGATCAGCAATCAGCCCCAGCATTTT. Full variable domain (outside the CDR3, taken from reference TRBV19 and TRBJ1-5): DGGITQSPKYLFRKEGQNVTLSCEQNLNHDAMYWYRQDPGQGLRLIYYSQIVNDFQKGDIAEGYSVSREKKESFPLTVTSAQKNPTAFYLCASSRGLVGQGAFAISNQPQHFGDGTRLSIL.

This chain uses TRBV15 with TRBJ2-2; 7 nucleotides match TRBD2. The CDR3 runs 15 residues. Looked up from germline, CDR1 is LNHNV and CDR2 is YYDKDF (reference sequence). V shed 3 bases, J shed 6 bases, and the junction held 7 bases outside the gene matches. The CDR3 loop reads CATSSMAGVSGELFF. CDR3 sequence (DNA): TGTGCCACCAGCAGTATGGCGGGAGTCTCCGGGGAGCTGTTTTTT.

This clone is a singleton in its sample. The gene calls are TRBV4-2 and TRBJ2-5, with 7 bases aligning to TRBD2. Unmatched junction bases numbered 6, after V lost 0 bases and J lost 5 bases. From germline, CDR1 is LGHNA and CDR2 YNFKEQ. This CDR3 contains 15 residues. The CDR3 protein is CASSQEGEGPETQYF. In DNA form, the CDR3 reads TGTGCCAGCAGCCAAGAAGGGGAGGGTCCGGAGACCCAGTACTTC.

The CDR3 protein is CASSLRTWELFF. The CDR3 coding sequence is TGTGCCAGCTCACTCAGGACTTGGGAGCTGTTTTTT. The gene calls are TRBV18 and TRBJ2-2, with a weak D call TRBD2 (5 bases). V lost 4 bases, J lost 9 bases, and 9 bases lay in between. The germline CDR1 and CDR2 sequences are KGHSH and LQKENI. The CDR3 consists of 12 residues.

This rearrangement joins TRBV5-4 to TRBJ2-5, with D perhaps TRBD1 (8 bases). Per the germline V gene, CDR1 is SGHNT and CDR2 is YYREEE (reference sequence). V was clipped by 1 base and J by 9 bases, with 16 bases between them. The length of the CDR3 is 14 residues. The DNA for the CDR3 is TGTGCCAGCAGCTTGCAGGGGGCGGCGGGGGCCCAGTACTTC. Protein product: CASSLQGAAGAQYF.

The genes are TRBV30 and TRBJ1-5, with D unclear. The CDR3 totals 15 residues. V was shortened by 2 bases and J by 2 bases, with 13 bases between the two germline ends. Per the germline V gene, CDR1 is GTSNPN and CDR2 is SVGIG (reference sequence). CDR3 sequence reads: CAWSTRGYGNQPQHF. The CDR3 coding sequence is TGTGCCTGGAGTACAAGAGGGTATGGCAATCAGCCCCAGCATTTT.

In DNA, the CDR3 is TGTGCCAGCAGCGTAGCTGCGAGGGAATTAACCGGGGAGCTGTTTTTT. Its translation: CASSVAARELTGELFF. The chain uses TRBV9 and TRBJ2-2; TRBD2 might be the D (5 bases). The CDR3 totals 16 residues. The germline V gene has CDR1 SGDLS and CDR2 YYNGEE. V dropped 0 bases and J dropped 5 bases, with 14 bases sitting between them.

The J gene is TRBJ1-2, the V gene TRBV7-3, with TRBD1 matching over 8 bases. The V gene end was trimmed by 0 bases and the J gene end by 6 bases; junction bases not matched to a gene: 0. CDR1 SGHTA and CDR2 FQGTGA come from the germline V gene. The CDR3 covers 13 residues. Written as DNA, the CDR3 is TGTGCCAGCAGCTTAACGGACAGGGATGGCTACACCTTC. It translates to CASSLTDRDGYTF.

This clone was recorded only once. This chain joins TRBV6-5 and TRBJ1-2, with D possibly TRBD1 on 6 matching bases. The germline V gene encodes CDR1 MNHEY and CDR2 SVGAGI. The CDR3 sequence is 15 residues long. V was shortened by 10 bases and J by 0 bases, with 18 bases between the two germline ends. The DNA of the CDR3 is TGTGCCACCAAACCGCGGACAGCTCCTAACTATGGCTACACCTTC. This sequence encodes CATKPRTAPNYGYTF.

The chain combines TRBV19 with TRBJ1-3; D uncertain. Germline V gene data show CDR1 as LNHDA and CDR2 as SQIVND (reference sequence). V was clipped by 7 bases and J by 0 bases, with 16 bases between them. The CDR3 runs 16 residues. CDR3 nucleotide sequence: TGTGCCAGTACCGACGCGGGAAAGAGCTCTGGAAACACCATATATTTT. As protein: CASTDAGKSSGNTIYF.

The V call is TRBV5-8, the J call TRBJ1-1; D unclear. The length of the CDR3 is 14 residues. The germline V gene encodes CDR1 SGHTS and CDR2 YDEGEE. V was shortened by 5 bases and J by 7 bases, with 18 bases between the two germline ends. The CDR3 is CASRPQGFRGEAFF. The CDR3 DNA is TGTGCCAGCAGACCCCAAGGGTTCCGGGGTGAAGCTTTCTTT.

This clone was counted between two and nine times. CDR3 nucleotides: TGTGCCAGCAGACCCCGGACTAGCGGGCGCTCTGGGGCCAACGTCCTGACTTTC. Protein: CASRPRTSGRSGANVLTF. This rearrangement joins TRBV7-9 to TRBJ2-6; 11 positions match TRBD2. The CDR3 is 18 residues long. The V and J ends lost 6 bases and 0 bases, in that order; junction bases with no gene match: 7. Germline lookup yields CDR1 SEHNR and CDR2 FQNEAQ (reference sequence).

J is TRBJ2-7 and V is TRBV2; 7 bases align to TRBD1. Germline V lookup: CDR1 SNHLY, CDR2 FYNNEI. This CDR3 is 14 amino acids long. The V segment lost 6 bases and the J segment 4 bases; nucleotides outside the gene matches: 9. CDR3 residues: CASRMQGVLYEQYF. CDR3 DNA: TGTGCCAGCAGAATGCAGGGGGTTTTATACGAGCAGTACTTC. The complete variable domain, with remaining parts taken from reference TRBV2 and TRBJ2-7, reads EPEVTQTPSHQVTQMGQEVILRCVPISNHLYFYWYRQILGQKVEFLVSFYNNEISEKSEIFDDQFSVERPDGSNFTLKIRSTKLEDSAMYFCASRMQGVLYEQYFGPGTRLTVT.

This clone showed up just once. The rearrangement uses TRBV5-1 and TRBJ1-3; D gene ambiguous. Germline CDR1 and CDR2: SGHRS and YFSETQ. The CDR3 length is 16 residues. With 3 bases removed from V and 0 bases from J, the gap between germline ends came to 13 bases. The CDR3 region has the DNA TGCGCCAGCAGCTCGGCGCCACTAGGCTCTGGAAACACCATATATTTT. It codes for CASSSAPLGSGNTIYF.

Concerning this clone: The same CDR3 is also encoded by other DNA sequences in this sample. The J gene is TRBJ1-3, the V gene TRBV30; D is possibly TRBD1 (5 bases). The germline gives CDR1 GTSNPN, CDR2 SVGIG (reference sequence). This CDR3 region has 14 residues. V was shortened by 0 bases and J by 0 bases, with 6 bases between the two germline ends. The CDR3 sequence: CAWSVQGSGNTIYF. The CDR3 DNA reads TGTGCCTGGAGTGTCCAGGGCTCTGGAAACACCATATATTTT.

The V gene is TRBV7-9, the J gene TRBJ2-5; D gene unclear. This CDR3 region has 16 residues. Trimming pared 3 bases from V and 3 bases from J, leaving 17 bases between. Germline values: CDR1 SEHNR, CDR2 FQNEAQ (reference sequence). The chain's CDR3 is CASSLDPLGRKETQYF. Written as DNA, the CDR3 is TGTGCCAGCAGCTTGGATCCTCTCGGCAGGAAAGAGACCCAGTACTTC.

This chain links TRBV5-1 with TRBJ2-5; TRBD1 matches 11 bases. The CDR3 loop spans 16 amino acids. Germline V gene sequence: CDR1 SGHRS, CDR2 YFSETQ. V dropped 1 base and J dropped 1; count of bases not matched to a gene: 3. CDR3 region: CASSLFGTGGQETQYF. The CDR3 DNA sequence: TGCGCCAGCAGCTTGTTTGGGACAGGGGGCCAAGAGACCCAGTACTTC. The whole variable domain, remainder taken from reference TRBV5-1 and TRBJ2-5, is KAGVTQTPRYLIKTRGQQVTLSCSPISGHRSVSWYQQTPGQGLQFLFEYFSETQRNKGNFPGRFSGRQFSNSRSEMNVSTLELGDSALYLCASSLFGTGGQETQYFGPGTRLLVL.

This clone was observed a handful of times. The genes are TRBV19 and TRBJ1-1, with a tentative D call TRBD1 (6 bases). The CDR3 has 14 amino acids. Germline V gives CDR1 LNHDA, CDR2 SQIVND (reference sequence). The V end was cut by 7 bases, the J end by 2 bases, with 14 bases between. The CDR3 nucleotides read TGTGCCAGTAACCCGGGACATCGAAACACTGAAGCTTTCTTT. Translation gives CASNPGHRNTEAFF.

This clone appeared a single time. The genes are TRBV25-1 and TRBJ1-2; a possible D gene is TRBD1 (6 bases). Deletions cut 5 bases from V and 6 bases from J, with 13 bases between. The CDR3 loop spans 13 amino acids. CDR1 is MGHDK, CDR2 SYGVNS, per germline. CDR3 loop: CASSKTGNDGYTF. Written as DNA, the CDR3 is TGTGCCAGCAGTAAGACAGGCAACGATGGCTACACCTTC.